The 3 T cell receptor beta chains in this list originate from one sample, sequenced in a study of shared clonotypes between healthy human individuals. Clones were sequenced by immunoSEQ multiplex PCR, and TCRdb holds only the in-frame ones, with some missing. Counted here are about 680,000 clones, about 90% occurring once; the ten biggest clones make up roughly 22%. Positive CCR7 selection of CD45RO-negative cells yielded the naive CD8 cells, and terminally differentiated effector memory CD45RA+ cells were excluded. What was sequenced was naive CD8+ T cells sorted from blood. The receptor set was obtained from a man in his thirties or forties in good health.

This clone was seen a single time. The gene calls are TRBV10-2 and TRBJ2-3; 8 bases map to TRBD1. J lost 1 base, V lost 1 base, and 1 base had no gene match. CDR1 and CDR2 from the germline V gene are WSHSY and SAAADI. The CDR3 totals 15 residues. The DNA for the CDR3 is TGCGCCAGCAGTGAGTACAGGGGGGGCACAGATACGCAGTATTTT. Its protein product is CASSEYRGGTDTQYF.

The V and J genes are TRBV7-9 and TRBJ2-1, with a weak D call TRBD2 (6 bases). Per germline, CDR1 SEHNR and CDR2 FQNEAQ (reference sequence). The CDR3 totals 13 residues. V lost 7 bases and J lost 8, with 15 bases in between. CDR3 loop: CASTLGGLDEQFF. The DNA of the CDR3 is TGTGCCAGCACCCTGGGAGGATTGGATGAGCAGTTCTTC.

CDR3 amino acids: CASSPTGLTDTQYF. CDR3 DNA sequence: TGTGCCAGTAGCCCGACAGGCCTCACAGATACGCAGTATTTT. The rearrangement uses TRBV19 and TRBJ2-3; a weak D match, TRBD1 (6 bases). CDR3 length equals 14 residues. Trimming removed 6 bases at V and 2 bases at J, with 12 bases between. CDR1 and CDR2 (germline): LNHDA, SQIVND (reference sequence).